This T cell receptor beta chain was sequenced for a study of prognosis after radiotherapy for stage I lung cancer. Across the whole study: All of the enrolled patients had stage I non-small cell lung cancer, and they joined between 2018 and January 2019. Patients with non-small cell lung cancer were all judged medically inoperable. Development of distant metastases after radiotherapy was seen in several patients at a median of around 7 months, with no significant progression in approximately 15.

CDR1 is LNHDA and CDR2 is SQIVND in the germline V gene (reference sequence). The CDR3 loop spans 11 amino acids. V lost 3 bases, J lost 6 bases, and 3 bases lay in between. Two sampling time points were used, and six milliliters of peripheral blood were drawn at each. Genomic DNA served as the source from which two-round multiplex PCR generated TCR beta CDR3 amplicons. Primers specific to each TRBV and TRBJ gene drove first-round PCR. Each CDR3 protein is one row after TCRdb ran MiXCR on the multiplex PCR reads. The data hold 38,000 or so distinct CDR3 sequences, with around 24% observed a single time. The sample holds many counts of this clonotype.

This receptor was taken from a donor over 45 with non-small cell lung cancer. The V and J genes are TRBV19 and TRBJ2-1; unclear D gene. Material: PBMCs, obtained before or after stereotactic body radiation therapy (not recorded which). CDR3 residues: CASSMGNEQFF. The CDR3 region has the DNA TGTGCCAGTAGTATGGGCAATGAGCAGTTCTTC. Full variable domain (remainder filled in from reference TRBV19 and TRBJ2-1): DGGITQSPKYLFRKEGQNVTLSCEQNLNHDAMYWYRQDPGQGLRLIYYSQIVNDFQKGDIAEGYSVSREKKESFPLTVTSAQKNPTAFYLCASSMGNEQFFGPGTRLTVL.